These 3 T cell receptor beta chains were all obtained from the same sample, sequenced in a study of tumor-infiltrating lymphocytes in primary liver carcinoma. Starting material for RNA and DNA co-extraction consisted of about 17-30 mg of unsorted bulk tissue. From roughly 0.45 ug total RNA, TCR beta cDNA was generated with a primer in the constant region. Libraries covering TCR beta were generated through three nested multiplex PCR rounds (using a slightly modified ARM-PCR). Researchers ran the first two PCR rounds for ten to eleven cycles each with TRBV1-TRBV30 forward primers and a C-beta reverse primer. MiXCR, applied by TCRdb to the multiplex PCR reads, yields one record per CDR3 protein. The data contain roughly 23,000 distinct CDR3 sequences, over 65% of them singletons. Sample: liver tumor tissue from sampling region 1. Subset described: tumor region T1, superior pole. The origin of the receptors is a middle-aged man with primary liver carcinoma and hepatitis B virus infection.

A word on this clonotype: This likely comes from a read error, as the CDR3 has no conserved phenylalanine or tryptophan at its end. The genes are TRBV11-2 and TRBJ2-5; D not certain. The germline gives CDR1 SGHAT, CDR2 FQNNGV. CDR3 length: 15 residues. The CDR3 nucleotides are TGTGCCAGCAGCTCAGTGGGCGGCGAAGTGGAGACTCAGTACTCC. Translating it yields CASSSVGGEVETQYS.

Comments on this clonotype: Given the absence of the conserved phenylalanine or tryptophan at the CDR3 end, a read error is likely. The V gene is TRBV11-2, the J gene TRBJ2-5; TRBD1 agrees at 8 bases. Germline CDR1 reads SGHAT; CDR2 reads FQNNGV. The CDR3 loop spans 16 amino acids. CDR3 sequence (DNA): TGTACCAGCATCTTAACAACAGGGGGTTCGGGGGAGACCCAGTACTTA. Protein: CTSILTTGGSGETQYL.

This clonotype has only a few counts. J is TRBJ2-5 and V is TRBV6-5, with no clear D. The CDR3 sequence is 11 residues long. The V end was cut by 0 bases, the J end by 5 bases, with 1 base between. Per germline, CDR1 MNHEY and CDR2 SVGAGI. The CDR3 bases are TGTGCCAGCAGTTACTCGGAGACCCAGTACTTC. It specifies CASSYSETQYF.